This TCR beta chain is drawn from a study of regulatory T cells in long-lasting Graves disease (dated by TCRdb to about 2021). Context from the whole study: Newly diagnosed Graves' disease patients had taken antithyroid drugs for less than 3 months. Patients with persistent Graves' disease were compared with patients with newly diagnosed Graves' disease using TCR sequencing and RNA sequencing of peripheral blood. The study was conducted in China and was registered as a clinical trial. A total of roughly 35 samples were covered by TCR sequencing, comprising approximately 13 persistent and about 20 newly diagnosed Graves' disease patients.

On the study overall, not on this receptor specifically: Lower TCR Shannon entropy and fewer highly expanded clones were observed in persistent Graves' disease patients than in newly diagnosed patients, which suggested clonal expansion. Sequencing and analysis were restricted to the TCR beta chain. As a limitation, the authors acknowledged that the small sample size may reduce accuracy. Peripheral blood alone was examined, since thyroid tissue, which constituted the primary lesion, could not be accessed. Patients with persistent disease shared more public clonotypes (over 2,500) than newly diagnosed patients did (more than 900). Persistent disease showed preferential use of TRBV28, TRBJ1-2 and TRBJ2-5, whereas newly diagnosed disease favored TRBV20-1 and TRBJ2-1.

This clonotype was seen many times. Its recognized antigen is unknown. The input lacks base qualities; no much larger clone sits a single base away. Per the publication, the time point label means: newly diagnosed GD, antithyroid drugs for less than 3 months. RNA was extracted from PBMCs in TRIzol for both TCR sequencing and RNA sequencing. The diagnosis of Graves' disease was made according to American Thyroid Association guidelines. Patients for the study were recruited at an endocrinology department in Xi'an, China. From each patient, around 8.3 milliliters of peripheral blood was collected into an EDTA anticoagulant tube. Ficoll Paque Plus density gradient separation was used to isolate PBMCs, and no further T cell sorting was performed. An Agilent 2100 Bioanalyzer and agarose gel were used to assess RNA quality, and a NanoDrop 2000 was used to measure RNA concentration. Sequences MDHEN (CDR1) and SYDVKM (CDR2) are obtained from the germline V gene. V is shortened by 2 bases, J by 7 bases, and the region joining them spans 6 bases. The CDR3 sequence holds 11 residues, the cysteine and phenylalanine included. The only DNA kept is the CDR3, 33 bases in frame from the first base.

The library relied on multiplex PCR. Instrument on record: Illumina HiSeq 4000. TCR beta libraries were built with iRepertoire HTBI primers and Arm-PCR amplification of CDR3 regions. Gel purification was performed on PCR products prior to sequencing. As for how the authors treated the data: Gene usage analysis of CDR3 amino acid clonotypes used the 55 to 80 TRBV and about 14 TRBJ segments found across samples. Filtered high-quality paired reads were merged into contigs using COPE and FqMerger. BLAST was used to align contigs to IMGT TRBV, TRBD and TRBJ reference genes, and CDR3 was defined according to IMGT. Highly expanded clones were defined as clonotypes with a frequency above 0.1%. Repertoire diversity was measured by Shannon entropy, and V-J evenness by the Gini coefficient. Public clonotypes were defined as clonotypes shared by more than one individual. TCRdb redid the processing of the public reads, applying fastp at Q25 and MiXCR, and retained in-frame beta chains. Entries are consolidated by CDR3 protein sequence, retaining the most common genes and DNA. The V and J calls, along with clone size, are taken from TCRdb and not from the paper's own processing. The sample records a few hundred thousand distinct CDR3 sequences, about 14% of which are singletons. The ten largest clones capture around a sixth of the sample.

These sequences were also reported in another study, on T cells in Graves' hyperthyroidism and ophthalmopathy. The second paper further reports: Stable Graves' hyperthyroidism was defined as no progression to ophthalmopathy during 18 months of follow-up. Hyperthyroidism patients were aged 18 to 65 years and newly diagnosed, with disease duration of less than 2 months. Exclusion was applied to patients with uncontrolled infections, other autoimmune diseases, pregnancy or lactation. Diagnoses were established on the basis of clinical symptoms, serum thyroxine and TRAb, thyroid ultrasound, and orbital computed tomography. The TCR CDR3 was subjected to a first round of RT-PCR using the HTBI primer set and the Qiagen OneStep RT-PCR kit. Most expanded thyroid clonotypes (frequency above 0.001) were also detected in blood, a finding suggesting that blood repertoires may reflect thyroid immune responses. In cross-validation, a model built on a 13 V-J signature told ophthalmopathy apart from stable hyperthyroidism with under 90% sensitivity and around 81% specificity, and in testing the same model reached 80%/75%. In validation, progression to ophthalmopathy was predicted by the model with 70.59% sensitivity and roughly 76% specificity, a median of approximately 6.5 months before onset. A discovery cohort of about 100 patients, about 44 with Graves' ophthalmopathy and about 58 with stable Graves' hyperthyroidism, was used to find distinguishing TCR V-J signatures. Prospective prediction of ophthalmopathy was tested in an independent validation cohort consisting of some 20 hyperthyroidism patients and approximately 16 patients who later progressed to ophthalmopathy. For training and testing, the approximately 92 patients in the discovery cohort were randomly divided in a 7:3 ratio. Thyroid tissue and blood T-cell repertoires from six Graves' hyperthyroidism patients were also compared in the study. After blood sampling, hyperthyroidism patients were treated with methimazole at a starting dose of 30 mg daily, and ophthalmopathy patients were treated with high-dose intravenous methylprednisolone. A second multiplex PCR round built the libraries, followed by size selection and purification. The libraries were sequenced on an Illumina HiSeq2000 using paired-end 100 bp reads. SOAPnuke was used to process the raw data, removing reads that contained adapters or uncalled bases, had a mean Phred below 15, or lacked an exact match to the constant primer or identifier. High-quality paired reads were merged using COPE v1.2.5, and each unique nucleotide sequence was defined as a clonotype. MiTCR v1.1 was used to align the clonotypes against IMGT TRBV, TRBD and TRBJ reference segments. Only V-J combinations with frequency above 0.0001, covering about 99% of repertoires, were analysed. A TCS score was defined as the ratio of F50 (clonal expansion) to E x V (chaos), with BLOSUM62-based TCRdist applied between CDR3 peptides within each V-J. Welch's t-statistics and random forest reduced several hundred V-J features to 10 to 15, which were used in a naive Bayes classifier (R e1071). No statistical method was used to set the sample size in advance, and investigators knew the group allocation. The paper describes TCR Vbeta CDR3 sequencing of some 130 peripheral blood samples, made up of 43 ophthalmopathy patients, approximately 73 hyperthyroidism patients and 17 progressor patients.

The receptor's source is a woman between 50 and 59 years old with Graves disease. Donor details come from another sample of the same person, matched by shared clones. The rearrangement combines TRBV28 with TRBJ2-7; the D gene remains uncertain. The sequences come from peripheral blood mononuclear cells (PBMCs), collected at new diagnosis, from a patient treated with antithyroid drugs. The CDR3 loop reads CASSLNREQYF. The sequenced DNA: TGTGCCAGCAGTTTAAATCGGGAGCAGTACTTC.